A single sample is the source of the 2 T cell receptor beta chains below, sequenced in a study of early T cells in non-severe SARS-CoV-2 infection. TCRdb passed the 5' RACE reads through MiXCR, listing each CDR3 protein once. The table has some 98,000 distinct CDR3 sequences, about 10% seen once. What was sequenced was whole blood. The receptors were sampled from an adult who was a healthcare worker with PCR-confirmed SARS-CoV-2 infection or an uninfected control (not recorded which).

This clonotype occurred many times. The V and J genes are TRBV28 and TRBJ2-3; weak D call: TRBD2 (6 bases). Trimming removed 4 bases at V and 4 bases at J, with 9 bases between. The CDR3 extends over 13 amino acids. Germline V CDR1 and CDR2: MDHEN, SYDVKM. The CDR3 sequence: CASSSGGADTQYF. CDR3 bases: TGTGCCAGCAGTTCCGGGGGTGCAGATACGCAGTATTTT.

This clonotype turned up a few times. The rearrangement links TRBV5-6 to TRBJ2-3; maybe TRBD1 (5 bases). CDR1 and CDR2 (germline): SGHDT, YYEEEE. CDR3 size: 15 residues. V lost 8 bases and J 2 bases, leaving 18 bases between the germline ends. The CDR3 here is CASYYLQGFTDTQYF. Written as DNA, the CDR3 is TGTGCCAGTTATTACCTCCAGGGATTCACAGATACGCAGTATTTT.